The 31 T cell receptor beta chains presented below share a single source sample, sequenced in a study of shared clonotypes between healthy human individuals. Naive-designated CD8 cells lacked CD45RO, were positively enriched for CCR7, and omitted terminally differentiated effector memory CD45RA+ cells. The method was immunoSEQ multiplex PCR; TCRdb's version includes in-frame clones alone and lacks a portion of them. The table lists around 2,000,000 clones, less than 95% of them singletons. What was sequenced was naive CD8+ T cells sorted from blood. These receptors came from a man between 18 and 29 years old in good health.

The rearrangement links TRBV5-1 to TRBJ1-5; tentatively, D is TRBD1 (5 bases). CDR1 is SGHRS and CDR2 is YFSETQ in the germline V gene. Trimming stripped 4 bases from V and 4 bases from J, with 33 bases between. There are 21 residues in the CDR3. The CDR3 protein is CASSQGAVHYLEYKSNQPQHF. CDR3 DNA sequence: TGCGCCAGCAGCCAAGGGGCGGTACATTACCTAGAATATAAAAGTAATCAGCCCCAGCATTTT.

The chain carries TRBV11-2 and TRBJ2-5; 7 bases are shared with TRBD1. Germline CDR1 SGHAT, CDR2 FQNNGV. The CDR3 runs 14 residues. V lost 5 bases, J lost 5 bases, and 8 bases stayed unmatched. CDR3 nucleotide sequence: TGTGCCAGCAGCGTCGACAGGGAATATGAGACCCAGTACTTC. Translating it yields CASSVDREYETQYF. The variable domain in full, completed from reference TRBV11-2 and TRBJ2-5, reads EAGVAQSPRYKIIEKRQSVAFWCNPISGHATLYWYQQILGQGPKLLIQFQNNGVVDDSQLPKDRFSAERLKGVDSTLKIQPAKLEDSAVYLCASSVDREYETQYFGPGTRLLVL.

The V call is TRBV6-6, the J call TRBJ1-2; no clear D. V was cut by 5 bases and J by 5 bases, with 15 bases left in between. The V gene's germline CDR1 is MNHNY and CDR2 SVGAGI (reference sequence). The CDR3 loop spans 14 amino acids. The CDR3 reads CASSPVGPLYGYTF. The CDR3 DNA sequence: TGTGCCAGCAGTCCGGTCGGCCCCCTATATGGCTACACCTTC.

This chain connects TRBV28 to TRBJ1-1; tentative D call: TRBD1 (5 bases). The germline gives CDR1 MDHEN, CDR2 SYDVKM. V lost 3 bases to trimming and J lost 2 bases, with 13 bases between them. There are 15 residues in the CDR3. CDR3 residues: CASSFPWTTNTEAFF. In DNA, the CDR3 is TGTGCCAGCAGTTTTCCCTGGACAACCAACACTGAAGCTTTCTTT.

The chain is built from TRBV5-1 and TRBJ2-3; D call uncertain. With 4 bases removed from V and 6 bases from J, the gap between germline ends came to 15 bases. The CDR3 runs 14 residues. CDR1 SGHRS and CDR2 YFSETQ come from the germline V gene. As DNA, the CDR3 is TGCGCCAGCAGCCCCTGGGCAGCTACTGATACGCAGTATTTT. This translates into CASSPWAATDTQYF.

The chain is built from TRBV21-1 and TRBJ2-7; the D segment call TRBD1 is taken from the table without a DNA check. TRBV21-1 is a pseudogene segment. There are 16 residues in the CDR3. This CDR3 is CASSKGAPRAPYEQYF. The CDR3 nucleotides read TGTGCCAGCAGCAAAGGGGCCCCCAGGGCCCCCTACGAGCAGTACTTC.

J is TRBJ2-5 and V is TRBV4-3; 11 bases map to TRBD2. The CDR3 runs 17 residues. V lost 6 bases, J lost 0 bases, and 9 bases stayed unmatched. The germline V gene has CDR1 LGHNA and CDR2 YSLEER. The CDR3 bases are TGCGCCAGCAGTCGACTAGCGGGATCTTTGTACCAAGAGACCCAGTACTTC. Protein: CASSRLAGSLYQETQYF.

This clone was recorded once. The rearrangement uses TRBV19 and TRBJ2-7, with 8 bases matching TRBD2. The CDR3 spans 16 residues. Looked up from germline, CDR1 is LNHDA and CDR2 is SQIVND (reference sequence). The ends lost 1 base at V and 3 bases at J; junction bases unmatched: 8. In DNA, the CDR3 is TGTGCCAGTAGTATAGGGGCCGGGACTAGTTTCTACGAGCAGTACTTC. Translating gives CASSIGAGTSFYEQYF. Full variable domain (rest looked up from reference TRBV19 and TRBJ2-7): DGGITQSPKYLFRKEGQNVTLSCEQNLNHDAMYWYRQDPGQGLRLIYYSQIVNDFQKGDIAEGYSVSREKKESFPLTVTSAQKNPTAFYLCASSIGAGTSFYEQYFGPGTRLTVT.

The chain couples TRBV11-2 to TRBJ1-1; D ambiguous. Germline CDR1 SGHAT, CDR2 FQNNGV. The CDR3 runs 15 residues. Trimming took off 5 bases at V and 3 bases at J, with 16 bases between the two ends. In nucleotides, the CDR3 is TGTGCCAGCAGCACGGAGGGCTTTGGGGACACTGAAGCTTTCTTT. Protein sequence: CASSTEGFGDTEAFF.

To note about this clone: The sample holds other DNA sequences that translate to the same CDR3. The V and J genes are TRBV25-1 and TRBJ2-7; the match to TRBD2 covers 8 bases. This CDR3 is 12 amino acids long. V was pared by 5 bases and J by 3 bases, with 0 bases of the junction left unmatched. Germline V gives CDR1 MGHDK, CDR2 SYGVNS. CDR3 bases: TGTGCCAGCAGTAGCGGGGGCTACGAGCAGTACTTC. Protein product: CASSSGGYEQYF.

The rearrangement links TRBV23-1 to TRBJ1-2; D not resolved. TRBV23-1 is marked as an open reading frame, function uncertain. Trimming shortened V by 4 bases and J by 4 bases, and 16 bases separated the two germline ends. The CDR3 contains 15 residues. CDR3 protein: CASSRFFMRAYGYTF. For the CDR3, the DNA is TGCGCCAGCAGTCGGTTTTTTATGAGGGCCTATGGCTACACCTTC.

The CDR3 protein is CASSERSAGTYEQYF. Here the CDR3 DNA reads TGTGCCAGCAGCGAACGATCCGCGGGAACCTACGAGCAGTACTTC. This chain links TRBV5-4 with TRBJ2-7; TRBD2 is a possible D gene (6 bases). CDR3 length: 15 amino acids. With 4 bases removed from V and 2 bases from J, the gap between germline ends came to 16 bases. The germline V gene encodes CDR1 SGHNT and CDR2 YYREEE (reference sequence).

The chain employs TRBV7-9 and TRBJ1-2, with D perhaps TRBD1 (5 bases). This CDR3 region has 15 residues. The germline V gene has CDR1 SEHNR and CDR2 FQNEAQ (reference sequence). V was shortened by 4 bases and J by 4 bases, with 16 bases between the two germline ends. CDR3 region: CASSSWDGQTYGYTF. In nucleotides, the CDR3 is TGTGCCAGCAGCTCATGGGACGGACAAACCTATGGCTACACCTTC.

This clone was observed a handful of times. The rearrangement links TRBV28 to TRBJ1-2; D is ambiguous. Germline V gives CDR1 MDHEN, CDR2 SYDVKM. The CDR3 runs 12 residues. Between the trimmed V and J ends, which lost 3 bases and 2 bases, there was a span of 4 bases. CDR3 in DNA: TGTGCCAGCAGTTTTAACAACTATGGCTACACCTTC. Encoded protein: CASSFNNYGYTF.

The chain links TRBV4-1 to TRBJ2-5; D unclear. Germline values: CDR1 MGHRA, CDR2 YSYEKL. The CDR3 extends over 13 amino acids. V was trimmed by 5 bases and J by 0 bases, leaving 7 bases between them. CDR3 loop: CASSTQHQETQYF. CDR3 coding DNA: TGCGCCAGCAGCACACAGCACCAAGAGACCCAGTACTTC.

The rearrangement links TRBV6-5 to TRBJ1-3, with 7 bases lining up with TRBD1. J gave up 4 bases and V 6 bases, and 6 bases lay outside the gene matches. Germline V CDR1 and CDR2: MNHEY, SVGAGI. This CDR3 has 14 residues. The CDR3 region is CASSRQGSGNTIYF. DNA of the CDR3: TGTGCCAGCAGCCGACAGGGTTCGGGAAACACCATATATTTT.

The CDR3 nucleotides are TGTGCCAGCAGTCCTCAGGGAGGGTTCTCCTACGAGCAGTACTTC. The encoded protein is CASSPQGGFSYEQYF. The V gene is TRBV6-5, the J gene TRBJ2-7, with 7 bases lining up with TRBD2. With V trimmed by 5 bases and J by 0 bases, 7 bases remained unmatched. Germline V gives CDR1 MNHEY, CDR2 SVGAGI. The CDR3 totals 15 residues.

The chain has TRBV11-2 and TRBJ2-7; D unclear. The V and J ends lost 0 bases and 9 bases respectively, with 12 bases between them. Germline CDR1 is SGHAT and CDR2 is FQNNGV. The CDR3 is 13 amino acids. CDR3 loop: CASSLEASLGQYF. The DNA for the CDR3 is TGTGCCAGCAGCTTAGAGGCATCCCTAGGGCAGTACTTC.

CDR3 coding DNA: TGTGCCAGCAGTTTTGGGGGCGCTCCCACAGATACGCAGTATTTT. Translated: CASSFGGAPTDTQYF. V gene TRBV28 combines with J gene TRBJ2-3; TRBD1 is a possible D gene (6 bases). Germline V lookup: CDR1 MDHEN, CDR2 SYDVKM. V gave up 3 bases and J gave up 2 bases, with 12 bases separating them. The CDR3 sequence is 15 residues long.

This chain links TRBV7-8 with TRBJ2-1, with 11 positions matching TRBD2. This CDR3 contains 16 residues. Unmatched junction bases numbered 3, after V lost 1 base and J lost 4 bases. Per the germline V gene, CDR1 is SGHVS and CDR2 is FQNEAQ. CDR3 coding DNA: TGTGCCAGCAGCTTAGATCGACTAGCGGGGTACAATGAGCAGTTCTTC. Translation: CASSLDRLAGYNEQFF.

About this clone: This same CDR3 is encoded by further DNA sequences in the sample. The CDR3 nucleotides are TGTGCCAGCAGTTTATCGGGGGGACAGTCCTACGAGCAGTACTTC. Protein: CASSLSGGQSYEQYF. V is TRBV27 and J is TRBJ2-7, with D possibly being TRBD1 (7 bases). Deletions cut 0 bases from V and 1 base from J, with 10 bases between. Germline V CDR1 and CDR2: MNHEY, SMNVEV (reference sequence). This CDR3 has 15 residues.

The chain has TRBV2 and TRBJ2-5, with D possibly TRBD2 on 7 matching bases. The germline V gene encodes CDR1 SNHLY and CDR2 FYNNEI. The CDR3 has 15 residues. Trimming took 3 bases from V and 1 from J, leaving 12 bases between them. For the CDR3, the DNA is TGTGCCAGCAGTGATGGACTAGGGGGCCAAGAGACCCAGTACTTC. This translates into CASSDGLGGQETQYF. Supplemented by reference TRBV2 and TRBJ2-5, the full variable domain reads EPEVTQTPSHQVTQMGQEVILRCVPISNHLYFYWYRQILGQKVEFLVSFYNNEISEKSEIFDDQFSVERPDGSNFTLKIRSTKLEDSAMYFCASSDGLGGQETQYFGPGTRLLVL.

The rearrangement links TRBV9 to TRBJ2-3; 9 bases agree with TRBD2. J gave up 5 bases and V 3 bases, and 4 bases lay outside the gene matches. CDR1 and CDR2 (germline): SGDLS, YYNGEE. The CDR3 totals 14 residues. The CDR3 loop is CASSDSGGIDTQYF. In DNA form, the CDR3 reads TGTGCCAGCAGCGATAGCGGGGGCATAGATACGCAGTATTTT.

This clone appeared once. Other DNA sequences of this sample code for an identical CDR3. The chain recombines TRBV9 with TRBJ1-1; D remains ambiguous. CDR3 length: 14 residues. V gave up 2 bases and J gave up 2 bases, with 10 bases separating them. CDR1 and CDR2 (germline): SGDLS, YYNGEE. CDR3 region: CASSVDGSNTEAFF. As DNA, the CDR3 is TGTGCCAGCAGCGTCGACGGATCAAACACTGAAGCTTTCTTT.

The chain is built from TRBV19 and TRBJ1-3, with D perhaps matching TRBD1 (5 bases). CDR1 LNHDA and CDR2 SQIVND come from the germline V gene (reference sequence). Deletions cut 4 bases from V and 0 bases from J, with 10 bases between. The length of the CDR3 is 15 residues. Here the CDR3 reads CASSTDSRSGNTIYF. In DNA form, the CDR3 reads TGTGCCAGTAGTACTGACAGCCGCTCTGGAAACACCATATATTTT.

The chain couples TRBV6-1 to TRBJ2-7, with 13 bases fitting TRBD2. After removal of 7 bases from V and 5 bases from J, the junction contained 5 bases not matched to a gene. CDR1 and CDR2 from the germline V gene are MNHNS and SASEGT. There are 14 residues in the CDR3. The CDR3 DNA follows: TGTGCCAGCACCGGACTAGCGGGAGTCAACGAGCAGTACTTC. It specifies CASTGLAGVNEQYF.

V and J are TRBV7-9 and TRBJ2-7; D remains unclear. The V gene lost 1 base and the J gene lost 2 bases, with 9 bases spanning the gap. The CDR3 is 14 amino acids. Germline CDR1 and CDR2: SEHNR and FQNEAQ (reference sequence). CDR3 DNA sequence: TGTGCCAGCAGCTTAGACCCGGGCACCTACGAGCAGTACTTC. Protein product: CASSLDPGTYEQYF.

V usage is TRBV2 and J usage is TRBJ2-7; 8 nucleotides agree with TRBD2. Germline lookup yields CDR1 SNHLY and CDR2 FYNNEI. J was trimmed by 5 bases and V by 4 bases; bases with no gene match: 7. The CDR3 extends over 14 amino acids. This CDR3 reads CASSAGGEAHEQYF. CDR3 bases: TGTGCCAGCAGTGCGGGGGGGGAGGCCCACGAGCAGTACTTC. Supplemented by reference TRBV2 and TRBJ2-7, the full variable domain reads EPEVTQTPSHQVTQMGQEVILRCVPISNHLYFYWYRQILGQKVEFLVSFYNNEISEKSEIFDDQFSVERPDGSNFTLKIRSTKLEDSAMYFCASSAGGEAHEQYFGPGTRLTVT.

This clone was found once. The chain recombines TRBV9 with TRBJ2-5, with 10 nucleotides matching TRBD1. V lost 0 bases and J lost 5; bases outside the gene matches: 4. The CDR3 runs to 15 residues. CDR1 SGDLS and CDR2 YYNGEE come from the germline V gene. The CDR3 sequence is CASSVDGTGEETQYF. The CDR3 DNA is TGTGCCAGCAGCGTAGATGGGACAGGGGAGGAGACCCAGTACTTC.

The chain uses TRBV7-9 and TRBJ2-1; 7 nucleotides match TRBD1. Germline trimming cut 3 bases from V and 8 bases from J; bases unmatched to any gene: 7. Germline loops: CDR1 SEHNR, CDR2 FQNEAQ (reference sequence). CDR3 length: 14 residues. CDR3: CASSFPTGQDEQFF. The CDR3 DNA sequence: TGTGCCAGCAGCTTCCCGACAGGGCAGGATGAGCAGTTCTTC.

This clone was observed once. The genes are TRBV7-9 and TRBJ1-2; no clear D. V gave up 6 bases and J gave up 6 bases, with 20 bases separating them. The CDR3 consists of 15 residues. Per the germline V gene, CDR1 is SEHNR and CDR2 is FQNEAQ (reference sequence). In DNA, the CDR3 is TGTGCCAGCAGACCCATTGGCGGCCAGCCTCATGGCTACACCTTC. It translates to CASRPIGGQPHGYTF.